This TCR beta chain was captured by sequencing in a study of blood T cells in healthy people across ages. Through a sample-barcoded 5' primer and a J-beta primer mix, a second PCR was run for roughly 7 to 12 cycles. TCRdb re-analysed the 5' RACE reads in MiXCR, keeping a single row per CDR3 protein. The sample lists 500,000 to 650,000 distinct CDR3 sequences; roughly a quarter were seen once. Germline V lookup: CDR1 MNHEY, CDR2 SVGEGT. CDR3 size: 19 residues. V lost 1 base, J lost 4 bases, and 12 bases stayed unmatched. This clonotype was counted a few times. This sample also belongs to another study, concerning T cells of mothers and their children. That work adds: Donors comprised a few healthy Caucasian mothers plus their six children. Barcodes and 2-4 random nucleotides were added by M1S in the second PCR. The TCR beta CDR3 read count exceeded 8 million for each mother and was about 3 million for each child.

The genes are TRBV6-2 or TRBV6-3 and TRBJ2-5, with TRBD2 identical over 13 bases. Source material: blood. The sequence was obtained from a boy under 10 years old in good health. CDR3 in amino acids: CASSYFGTSGTWFPETQYF. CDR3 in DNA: TGTGCCAGCAGTTACTTTGGGACTAGCGGGACATGGTTTCCAGAGACCCAGTACTTC.